These T cell receptor beta chains were read from a single sample in a study of PD-1 blockade in classical Hodgkin lymphoma. Libraries were prepared by immunoSEQ multiplex PCR; TCRdb keeps only in-frame clonotypes and omits some of them. The table has over 85,000 clones, about four fifths seen once. The source was peripheral blood mononuclear cells (PBMCs), collected before the second cycle of nivolumab. The receptor source for this set is a human donor with classical Hodgkin lymphoma. Each CDR3 is given without its conserved first and last residue. A row's size may be missing; if present it is once, few, many or a size class.

>TRBV2|few|TRBJ1-1
ASGTEAF
>TRBV30|.|TRBJ2-2
AWSKGMGTGELF
>TRBV29-1|.|TRBJ1-4
SVGGDNEKLF
>TRBV28|.|TRBJ2-3
ASSFRRNTQY
>TRBV7-2|.|TRBJ2-1
ASSLDLAGGLDEQF
>TRBV27|.|TRBJ2-1
ASSLSGLAGLSSYNEQF
>TRBV7-9|.|TRBJ1-1
ASSSLGQGVHGTEAF
>TRBV18|.|TRBJ2-1
ASSPLFGGTYNEQF
>TRBV6-5|.|TRBJ2-2
ASSYPQGSTGELF
>TRBV28|.|TRBJ2-5
ASSLGEEYQETQY
>TRBV6-1|.|TRBJ1-3
ASSETGRVHTIY
>TRBV5-4|.|TRBJ2-3
ASRVGVVNTQY
>TRBV5-4|.|TRBJ1-2
ASSLGGQGNPTGST
>TRBV28|.|TRBJ2-1
ASSGLVGGRPYNEQF
>TRBV12-5|.|TRBJ1-2
ASGLEVRGYT
>TRBV7-2|.|TRBJ1-4
ASSNGRASEKLF
>TRBV2|.|TRBJ2-1
ASSEQGNTYNEQF
>TRBV4-2|.|TRBJ2-3
ASSQMRGEHTDTQY
>TRBV7-8|.|TRBJ2-7
ASSHSVGPGSYEQY
>TRBV4-1|once|TRBJ2-6
ASSQARLAGGSGANVLT
>TRBV10-1|.|TRBJ2-7
ASSRTGGPYEQY
>TRBV5-1|few|TRBJ2-1
ASSAQQGNNEQF
>TRBV28|.|TRBJ2-5
ASSPWGSSQETQY
>TRBV10-3|.|TRBJ2-2
AISDWGASNTGELF
>TRBV2|.|TRBJ1-1
ASILGVMNTEAF
>TRBV7-2|.|TRBJ2-7
ASSGGLAAPYEQY
>TRBV6-1|once|TRBJ1-1
AIGRGLVNTEAF
>TRBV7-2|medium-sized|TRBJ2-7
ASSWRGLDEQY
>TRBV10-3|few|TRBJ2-1
AISVRTGGGDEQF
>TRBV29-1|.|TRBJ1-1
SVAQGVNTEAF
>TRBV9|few|TRBJ2-3
ASSVAFQGTSTDTQY
>TRBV19|.|TRBJ2-2
ASSIIWNTGELF
>TRBV4-3|.|TRBJ2-2
ASSQDVGQGSTGELF
>TRBV7-2|.|TRBJ1-5
ASSLIWGGSQPQH
>TRBV25-1|once|TRBJ1-1
ASKTGGGKAF
>TRBV28|.|TRBJ1-5
ASSLWLGGGNQPQH
>TRBV6-1|.|TRBJ1-3
ASRLGTGGTNTIY
>TRBV7-3|.|TRBJ2-1
ASSRGASAYNEQF
>TRBV7-9|.|TRBJ2-5
ASSGTSTPQQY
>TRBV5-1|.|TRBJ2-1
ASSLTGHAYNEQF
>TRBV6-5|once|TRBJ1-2
ASRGSGVESYGYT
>TRBV28|.|TRBJ2-2
ASGTSGNTGELF
>TRBV5-8|.|TRBJ2-7
ASSLGGIPLSYEQY
>TRBV30|.|TRBJ1-2
AWTHGGSYT
>TRBV30|.|TRBJ2-7
AWRDTSGPDYEQY
>TRBV2|.|TRBJ2-3
ASMPAGQYPDTQY
>TRBV30|once|TRBJ2-1
AWSVLAFGQF
>TRBV7-6|.|TRBJ2-3
ASSLAFRERHTQY
>TRBV12-5|few|TRBJ2-1
ASGLRSGGRVSYNEQF
>TRBV4-2|.|TRBJ2-7
ASSQDPAGFNEQY
>TRBV2|.|TRBJ2-5
ASLPRTTQETQY
>TRBV30|.|TRBJ1-4
ALGRSTGGTNEKLF
>TRBV21-1|.|TRBJ2-6
ASSMGQLTSGANVLT
>TRBV5-1|.|.
ASSSTSVSSEQY
>TRBV6-6|once|TRBJ2-7
ASREQGTNGGEQY
>TRBV18|.|TRBJ2-7
ASSPLGLYEQY
>TRBV19|.|TRBJ2-7
ASSPRTSGLIYEQY
>TRBV19|few|TRBJ1-1
ASSDRGPGNTEAF
>TRBV7-2|.|TRBJ2-2
ASSIQGASGELF
>TRBV9|.|TRBJ1-4
ASSVDPPGGANEKLF